This T cell receptor beta chain comes out of a study of shared clonotypes between healthy human individuals. Study-level points and caveats: Naive CD4 clonotypes were shared across several donors at roughly 5%.

The V gene lost 4 bases and the J gene lost 4 bases, with 13 bases spanning the gap. CDR1 MGHRA and CDR2 YSYEKL come from the germline V gene. CDR3 size: 15 residues. Generated by immunoSEQ multiplex PCR, the TCRdb table keeps only in-frame clones and is missing some. The sample consists of 2 million to 2.5 million clones, roughly 93% of them appearing once. Remarks on this clone: Its antigen remains unidentified.

Each sample came from a Caucasian adult donor living in Nashville, Tennessee. The CD4+ fraction was divided into a CD45RA+ naive subset and a CD45RA-negative memory subset. This TCR was sampled from a man aged 18 to 29 in good health. Some clones in this sample may be carry-over from other donors' samples. J is TRBJ2-2 and V is TRBV4-1, with D possibly being TRBD2 (7 bases). Source material: naive CD4+ T cells from PBMCs. Indicated subset: CD45RA+ positively selected. The CDR3 sequence is CASSLGGGSTGELFF. In nucleotides, the CDR3 is TGCGCCAGCAGCCTCGGGGGCGGGAGCACCGGGGAGCTGTTTTTT.